One TCR beta chain is described in this entry. Sequencing was performed with immunoSEQ multiplex PCR; in TCRdb, only in-frame clones are kept and a portion is missing. The data show about 190,000 clones, about 85% seen once. The CDR3 length is 14 residues. V was clipped by 2 bases and J by 6 bases; unmatched bases: 4. CDR1 and CDR2 (germline): SGHDT, YYEEEE. This record belongs to a study of blood T cell repertoires in COVID-19. Turning to the study itself: PBMCs, B-cell-depleted T cells, or T cells provided the cDNA or gDNA that made up the material.

The J gene is TRBJ1-5, the V gene TRBV5-6; 8 bases map to TRBD1. Sequenced sample: peripheral blood. The receptor's source is a man aged 25-40 years with acute or convalescent COVID-19. The CDR3 nucleotides are TGTGCCAGCAGCTTAGGACAGGGTGTTCAGCCCCAGCATTTT. This sequence encodes CASSLGQGVQPQHF. Full variable domain (missing parts from reference TRBV5-6 and TRBJ1-5): DAGVTQSPTHLIKTRGQQVTLRCSPKSGHDTVSWYQQALGQGPQFIFQYYEEEERQRGNFPDRFSGHQFPNYSSELNVNALLLGDSALYLCASSLGQGVQPQHFGDGTRLSIL.